One sample yielded the 29 T cell receptor beta chains listed below, sequenced in a study of T cells after yellow fever vaccination. TCRdb called the 5' RACE reads again in MiXCR, with one record for every CDR3 protein. Among over 10,000 distinct CDR3 sequences listed, approximately 5% were seen once. The sequenced sample was PBMCs, either bulk or a sorted T-cell subset (CD4+, CD8+, memory, or dextramer-sorted; not recorded which), obtained on the day of the yellow fever booster vaccination. The receptors shown here come from a man under 40 who received the YFV17D yellow fever vaccine.

This clonotype is medium-sized by share. The chain employs TRBV5-6 and TRBJ1-1, with D perhaps matching TRBD1 (5 bases). The CDR3 runs to 17 residues. The V end lost 0 bases, the J end lost 1 base, and 16 bases lay between the germline ends. CDR1 and CDR2 from the germline V gene are SGHDT and YYEEEE. CDR3 in amino acids: CASSLAAGGYKNTEAFF. The DNA for the CDR3 is TGTGCCAGCAGCTTGGCCGCGGGGGGATATAAGAACACTGAAGCTTTCTTT. Using reference TRBV5-6 and TRBJ1-1 for the parts outside the CDR3, the full variable domain is DAGVTQSPTHLIKTRGQQVTLRCSPKSGHDTVSWYQQALGQGPQFIFQYYEEEERQRGNFPDRFSGHQFPNYSSELNVNALLLGDSALYLCASSLAAGGYKNTEAFFGQGTRLTVV.

This clonotype showed up just once. This chain joins TRBV3-1 and TRBJ2-5; the D is unclear. This CDR3 contains 17 residues. Germline V gene lookup returns CDR1 LGHDT and CDR2 YNNKEL (reference sequence). V gave up 8 bases and J gave up 4 bases, with 26 bases separating them. The CDR3 nucleotides are TGTGCCAGCTCCAAAAGGCTCCCTTGGACGCCGGGAGAGACCCAGTACTTC. This translates into CASSKRLPWTPGETQYF.

In this sample, this clonotype turned up many times. The chain recombines TRBV7-2 with TRBJ1-4, with D possibly TRBD1 on 6 matching bases. This CDR3 comprises 16 residues. Trimming stripped 4 bases from V and 5 bases from J, with 17 bases between. The germline V gene encodes CDR1 SGHTA and CDR2 FQGNSA. This CDR3 is CASSSSHRVENEKLFF. CDR3 DNA sequence: TGTGCCAGCAGCTCGTCACACAGGGTAGAAAATGAAAAACTGTTTTTT.

This clonotype came up a few times. The genes are TRBV7-2 and TRBJ1-2, with a possible D match to TRBD1 (6 bases). CDR3 length: 16 residues. Germline CDR1 SGHTA, CDR2 FQGNSA. Trimming took 4 bases from V and 5 from J, leaving 20 bases between them. The CDR3 DNA is TGTGCCAGCAGCTCCGCGGTCGGGGGGCGGGGATATGGCTACACCTTC. It codes for CASSSAVGGRGYGYTF.

This clonotype showed up many times. The chain couples TRBV20-1 to TRBJ2-3, with D perhaps TRBD2 (6 bases). The length of the CDR3 is 12 residues. Germline assignment: CDR1 DFQATT and CDR2 SNEGSKA (reference sequence). Trimming cost V 7 bases and J 6 bases, with 14 bases left between them. CDR3 protein: CSGFSGHDTQYF. The CDR3 region has the DNA TGCAGTGGCTTTAGCGGTCACGATACGCAGTATTTT.

This clonotype turned up a few times. V and J are TRBV7-2 and TRBJ2-5, with TRBD2 identical over 10 bases. The CDR3 runs 15 residues. The V segment lost 5 bases and the J segment 5 bases; nucleotides outside the gene matches: 8. Germline V gene lookup returns CDR1 SGHTA and CDR2 FQGNSA. The CDR3 loop reads CASSLGAGGPETQYF. The DNA of the CDR3 is TGTGCCAGCAGCCTGGGAGCGGGAGGGCCGGAGACCCAGTACTTC.

In its sample, this clonotype ranks as medium-sized. CDR3 sequence reads: CASSQKGGANVLTF. CDR3 nucleotides: TGCGCCAGCAGCCAGAAAGGGGGGGCCAACGTCCTGACTTTC. The genes are TRBV4-3 and TRBJ2-6; D is uncertain. V was clipped by 3 bases and J by 4 bases, with 7 bases between them. This CDR3 contains 14 residues. Germline CDR1 and CDR2: LGHNA and YSLEER.

Judged by abundance, this clonotype is medium-sized. The gene calls are TRBV10-2 and TRBJ2-5; D tentatively fits TRBD1 or TRBD2 (5 bases each). In germline, CDR1 is WSHSY, CDR2 SAAADI. The germline V and J ends were trimmed by 8 bases and 5 bases, with 18 bases remaining between them. This CDR3 is 14 amino acids long. CDR3 sequence reads: CASSWQAEGETQYF. The CDR3 nucleotides read TGCGCCAGCTCTTGGCAGGCAGAGGGGGAGACCCAGTACTTC.

This clonotype was detected ten times or more. The gene calls are TRBV3-1 and TRBJ2-1; 16 nucleotides match TRBD2. The germline V gene encodes CDR1 LGHDT and CDR2 YNNKEL (reference sequence). The CDR3 contains 20 residues. Germline trimming cut 4 bases from V and 0 bases from J; bases unmatched to any gene: 9. CDR3 amino acids: CASSPGGLAGGLSSYNEQFF. CDR3 DNA sequence: TGTGCCAGCAGCCCCGGGGGACTAGCGGGAGGGCTCAGCTCCTACAATGAGCAGTTCTTC.

By frequency in the sample, this clonotype is medium-sized. The chain joins TRBV24-1 to TRBJ2-1; D remains unclear. The CDR3 length is 11 residues. Trimming removed 2 bases at V and 9 bases at J, with 4 bases between. Germline V gene lookup returns CDR1 KGHDR and CDR2 SFDVKD. The CDR3 bases are TGTGCCACCAGTGATTACTCTGAGCAGTTCTTC. Translating it yields CATSDYSEQFF.

By its share, this clonotype is medium-sized. CDR3 region: CASSLGEGGYGYTF. The CDR3 DNA reads as TGCGCCAGCAGCTTGGGGGAAGGCGGATATGGCTACACCTTC. The V gene is TRBV5-1, the J gene TRBJ1-2; no firm D call. This CDR3 is 14 amino acids long. Trimming took 0 bases from V and 5 from J, leaving 11 bases between them. Germline CDR1 and CDR2: SGHRS and YFSETQ.

This clonotype was seen many times. The rearrangement uses TRBV6-2 or TRBV6-3 and TRBJ2-7, with TRBD2 matching over 8 bases. This CDR3 has 16 residues. The J segment lost 1 base and the V segment lost 4 bases, leaving 9 bases of the junction unmatched. The germline gives CDR1 MNHEY, CDR2 SVGEGT. CDR3 sequence reads: CASSFGPVAGSYEQYF. The CDR3 nucleotides read TGTGCCAGCAGTTTTGGCCCTGTAGCGGGGTCCTACGAGCAGTACTTC.

Many counts were recorded for this clonotype. The chain recombines TRBV20-1 with TRBJ2-3; tentative D call: TRBD2 (6 bases). The germline V gene has CDR1 DFQATT and CDR2 SNEGSKA (reference sequence). The CDR3 runs to 12 residues. CDR3 in DNA: TGCACTTCCGGGGGTAGTACAGATACGCAGTATTTT. Residues: CTSGGSTDTQYF.

This clonotype is classed as medium-sized. The rearrangement links TRBV6-1 to TRBJ2-4, with D possibly matching TRBD1 (6 bases). CDR1 is MNHNS, CDR2 SASEGT, per germline. The ends were cut back, 4 bases at V and 8 bases at J, with 12 bases in the middle. This CDR3 is built from 13 residues. The CDR3 DNA follows: TGTGCCAGCAGTGCTGGGGGCTGGGACATTCAGTACTTC. Translating it yields CASSAGGWDIQYF.

This clonotype came up many times. V and J are TRBV4-3 and TRBJ2-1; D uncertain. Germline V gene lookup returns CDR1 LGHNA and CDR2 YSLEER. The CDR3 length is 16 residues. The germline V and J ends were trimmed by 4 bases and 0 bases, with 13 bases remaining between them. The chain's CDR3 is CASSRTRTSSYNEQFF. The CDR3 DNA is TGCGCCAGCAGCCGAACCCGGACCAGCTCCTACAATGAGCAGTTCTTC.

The table lists this clonotype with many counts. The chain has TRBV20-1 and TRBJ2-1; D is unclear. Germline V lookup: CDR1 DFQATT, CDR2 SNEGSKA (reference sequence). V was trimmed by 8 bases and J by 4 bases, leaving 12 bases between them. The CDR3 totals 12 residues. In DNA, the CDR3 is TGCAGTTTCTTCAACTCGTACAATGAGCAGTTCTTC. The encoded protein is CSFFNSYNEQFF.

This clonotype was counted ten times or more. The V call is TRBV20-1, the J call TRBJ2-1, with D maybe TRBD2 (6 bases). The ends were cut back, 7 bases at V and 10 bases at J, with 23 bases in the middle. Germline loops: CDR1 DFQATT, CDR2 SNEGSKA (reference sequence). CDR3 length equals 14 residues. The CDR3 spells CSVFSGVPGPEQFF. The DNA for the CDR3 is TGCAGTGTATTTTCGGGAGTCCCTGGGCCCGAGCAGTTCTTC.

By sample share, this clonotype is medium-sized. This chain connects TRBV7-9 to TRBJ2-2, with D perhaps matching TRBD1 or TRBD2 (6 bases each). CDR1 is SEHNR and CDR2 is FQNEAQ in the germline V gene (reference sequence). Trimming removed 6 bases from V and 1 base from J, with 12 bases in between. The CDR3 runs to 15 residues. CDR3: CASRGGSGNTGELFF. The CDR3 DNA reads TGTGCCAGCAGAGGGGGGTCCGGGAACACCGGGGAGCTGTTTTTT.

This clonotype has ten or more counts. The chain has TRBV9 and TRBJ2-5; no firm D call. V was clipped by 4 bases and J by 0 bases, with 13 bases between them. The CDR3 is 15 residues long. CDR1 is SGDLS and CDR2 is YYNGEE in the germline V gene. CDR3 coding DNA: TGTGCCAGCAGCACCCAAGGACCGCACCAAGAGACCCAGTACTTC. This translates into CASSTQGPHQETQYF.

This clonotype came up many times. This chain joins TRBV2 and TRBJ2-7; 11 nucleotides align to TRBD2. The CDR3 has 13 residues. J gave up 3 bases and V 7 bases, and 2 bases lay outside the gene matches. Germline V lookup: CDR1 SNHLY, CDR2 FYNNEI. The DNA of the CDR3 is TGTGCCAGCACCGGACTAGCGGGCTACGAGCAGTACTTC. The encoded protein is CASTGLAGYEQYF.

This clonotype was recorded at least ten times. The CDR3 does not close with the conserved phenylalanine or tryptophan, likely indicating a read error. It is unclear where the CDR3 begins or ends on the DNA, so no DNA is shown, and the CDR3 is as TCRdb lists it. The V and J genes are TRBV3-1 and TRBJ2-5; TRBD2 reflects the table's D call only, with no check against the DNA. Termini included, the CDR3 measures 10 amino acids. The V gene's germline CDR1 is LGHDT and CDR2 YNNKEL (reference sequence). The CDR3 protein is CASSLTARGV.

This clonotype was observed at least ten times. The genes are TRBV5-6 and TRBJ1-1; D is uncertain. The CDR3 has 11 amino acids. CDR1 SGHDT and CDR2 YYEEEE come from the germline V gene. The V gene lost 5 bases and the J gene lost 4 bases, with 6 bases spanning the gap. DNA for the CDR3: TGTGCCAGCAGTGTGACCACTGAAGCTTTCTTT. Residues: CASSVTTEAFF.

Ten or more counts support this clonotype. V usage is TRBV19 and J usage is TRBJ2-1, with D possibly matching TRBD2 (6 bases). In germline, CDR1 is LNHDA, CDR2 SQIVND (reference sequence). The V end lost 3 bases, the J end lost 3 bases, and 12 bases lay between the germline ends. CDR3 length equals 15 residues. The CDR3 sequence is CASSIFRGNYNEQFF. CDR3 coding DNA: TGTGCCAGTAGTATTTTTCGCGGGAACTACAATGAGCAGTTCTTC.

This clonotype is categorized as medium-sized. The chain has TRBV4-3 and TRBJ1-5; the D is unclear. CDR1 and CDR2 (germline): LGHNA, YSLEER. The CDR3 is 13 amino acids. V was trimmed by 3 bases and J by 7 bases, leaving 10 bases between them. CDR3 nucleotides: TGCGCCAGCAGCCATGAGGTGGGACAGCCCCAGCATTTT. Protein product: CASSHEVGQPQHF.

In its sample, this clonotype was seen many times. The chain uses TRBV20-1 and TRBJ2-3; either TRBD1 or TRBD2 may supply D (5 bases each). The CDR3 sequence is 12 residues long. The V gene lost 1 base and the J gene lost 3 bases, with 5 bases spanning the gap. The germline V gene encodes CDR1 DFQATT and CDR2 SNEGSKA (reference sequence). CDR3 sequence reads: CSARGGTDTQYF. In DNA, the CDR3 is TGCAGTGCTAGAGGGGGGACAGATACGCAGTATTTT.

J is TRBJ2-7 and V is TRBV7-9, with 10 bases matching TRBD2. Germline CDR1 SEHNR, CDR2 FQNEAQ (reference sequence). This CDR3 has 15 amino acids. Trimming took 0 bases from V and 3 from J; bases not matched to a gene: 2. CDR3 sequence reads: CASSLATSGFYEQYF. For the CDR3, the DNA is TGTGCCAGCAGCTTAGCGACTAGCGGGTTCTACGAGCAGTACTTC.

V is TRBV11-3 and J is TRBJ2-2; D gene ambiguous. Germline CDR1 reads SGHNT; CDR2 reads YENEEA. Trimming stripped 3 bases from V and 5 bases from J, with 4 bases between. This CDR3 is built from 12 residues. The CDR3 protein is CASSFETGELFF. CDR3 sequence (DNA): TGTGCCAGCAGCTTCGAAACCGGGGAGCTGTTTTTT.

This clonotype was counted ten times or more. The chain is built from TRBV12-3 or TRBV12-4 and TRBJ1-2; 7 bases fit TRBD1. CDR3 length: 14 residues. V was pared by 6 bases and J by 3 bases, with 7 bases of the junction left unmatched. The CDR3 nucleotides are TGTGCCAGCAGCAAGGGACAGAACTACTATGGCTACACCTTC. This codes for CASSKGQNYYGYTF.

This clonotype was observed many times. The chain recombines TRBV30 with TRBJ2-3; 9 bases agree with TRBD1. Trimming cost V 5 bases and J 1 base; bases outside gene matches: 7. The germline V gene has CDR1 GTSNPN and CDR2 SVGIG (reference sequence). This CDR3 spans 15 amino acids. The CDR3 coding sequence is TGTGCCTGGCGAGGACAGGGGATTGGCACAGATACGCAGTATTTT. Protein sequence: CAWRGQGIGTDTQYF.